Each of the 7 T cell receptor beta chains below was sequenced from the same sample in a study of T cell changes during pregnancy in multiple sclerosis. Clones were read by immunoSEQ multiplex PCR, and TCRdb kept only the in-frame ones, dropping some. The sample has roughly 80,000 clones; about 91% are singletons. The specimen was peripheral blood, collected before pregnancy. These receptors originate from a female donor with multiple sclerosis, enrolled in a pregnancy study.

The J gene is TRBJ2-2, the V gene TRBV27; 12 bases are a match to TRBD2. V was clipped by 8 bases and J by 4 bases; unmatched bases: 8. Germline V lookup: CDR1 MNHEY, CDR2 SMNVEV (reference sequence). This CDR3 spans 16 amino acids. The CDR3 loop reads CASGPSGRAATGELFF. Written as DNA, the CDR3 is TGTGCCAGCGGCCCTAGCGGGAGGGCGGCCACCGGGGAGCTGTTTTTT.

The chain employs TRBV19 and TRBJ2-7; 9 nucleotides align to TRBD1. This CDR3 has 14 residues. V shed 5 bases, J shed 2 bases, and the junction held 4 bases outside the gene matches. Germline CDR1 reads LNHDA; CDR2 reads SQIVND (reference sequence). The chain's CDR3 is CASSGGTGPYEQYF. In DNA, the CDR3 is TGTGCCAGTAGTGGCGGGACAGGGCCCTACGAGCAGTACTTC.

V is TRBV27 and J is TRBJ2-1; the match to TRBD2 covers 9 bases. The CDR3 sequence is 14 residues long. With 6 bases clipped from V and 8 bases from J, the junction kept 8 bases outside the gene matches. Germline V gene data show CDR1 as MNHEY and CDR2 as SMNVEV (reference sequence). For the CDR3, the DNA is TGTGCCAGCAGGCTTAGCGGGAGAGGCCATGAGCAGTTCTTC. It yields the protein CASRLSGRGHEQFF.

CDR3 sequence reads: CASSQAYGETEAFF. CDR3 sequence (DNA): TGCGCCAGCAGCCAAGCATACGGAGAAACAGAAGCTTTCTTT. This chain links TRBV4-1 with TRBJ1-1; D not certain. The ends were cut back, 1 base at V and 8 bases at J, with 14 bases in the middle. The germline CDR1 and CDR2 sequences are MGHRA and YSYEKL. The CDR3 length is 14 residues.

The V gene is TRBV4-3, the J gene TRBJ1-2, with TRBD1 matching over 12 bases. CDR1 and CDR2 (germline): LGHNA, YSLEER. CDR3 length equals 16 residues. Germline trimming cut 0 bases from V and 6 bases from J; bases unmatched to any gene: 5. The CDR3 here is CASSQEPGQGANGYTF. CDR3 DNA: TGCGCCAGCAGCCAAGAGCCGGGACAGGGGGCAAATGGCTACACCTTC.

The V call is TRBV5-1, the J call TRBJ2-5, with D perhaps matching TRBD1 (7 bases). CDR1 and CDR2 from the germline V gene are SGHRS and YFSETQ. V gave up 3 bases and J gave up 5 bases, with 17 bases separating them. This CDR3 is 15 amino acids long. CDR3 bases: TGCGCCAGCAGCTGGCGGGACAGTCTCGGCGAGACCCAGTACTTC. This gives the protein CASSWRDSLGETQYF.

The chain combines TRBV6-4 with TRBJ1-2; 9 bases fit TRBD1. This CDR3 region has 15 residues. V was pared by 0 bases and J by 8 bases, with 7 bases of the junction left unmatched. Germline values: CDR1 MRHNA, CDR2 SNTAGT. CDR3 nucleotides: TGTGCCAGCAGTGACTCAACAGGGGGCGGAGAAGGCTACACCTTC. This codes for CASSDSTGGGEGYTF.